These T cell receptor beta chains were read from a single sample in a study of post-analysis software for immune sequencing data. Each CDR3 protein gets one entry after TCRdb re-called the PCR reads with MiXCR. The table includes 700,000 to 900,000 distinct CDR3 sequences, 35% to 55% detected once. Sequenced input: blood. The receptor set was obtained from a girl between 5 and 17 years old with multiple sclerosis. The CDR3 runs from the conserved cysteine through the conserved F or W. D genes are given only for firm matches. Clone sizes are given selectively: once, few, many, or a class where the clone is expanded.

d_gene	abundance	j_gene	v_gene	CDR3aa	CDR3nt
NA	few	TRBJ2-7	TRBV5-1	CASSLAGTLKWEQYF	TGCGCCAGCAGCTTGGCTGGGACTCTGAAGTGGGAGCAGTACTTC
NA	NA	TRBJ1-6	TRBV7-6	CASSLVPPGSPLHF	TGTGCCAGCAGCTTAGTCCCCCCCGGCTCACCCCTCCACTTT
NA	NA	TRBJ2-1	TRBV5-1	CASRDTLRADNEQFF	TGCGCCTCCCGGGACACGCTACGTGCCGACAATGAGCAGTTCTTC
TRBD1	few	TRBJ2-7	TRBV29-1	CSVEGTGGPGEQYF	TGCAGCGTTGAGGGGACAGGGGGTCCGGGCGAGCAGTACTTC
TRBD1	NA	TRBJ1-2	TRBV7-2	CASSSSTGGYGYTF	TGTGCCAGCAGCTCATCGACAGGGGGGTATGGCTACACCTTC
NA	NA	TRBJ2-1	TRBV13	CASTTGQKVPLTYNEQFF	TGTGCCAGCACAACCGGACAGAAGGTACCCCTAACCTACAATGAGCAGTTCTTC
TRBD1	NA	TRBJ2-7	TRBV7-2	CASSLDRGLYERYF	TGTGCCAGCAGCCTGGACAGGGGGCTTTACGAGCGGTACTTC
NA	few	TRBJ2-3	TRBV27	CASSNSDTQYF	TGTGCCAGCAGCAACAGCGATACGCAGTATTTT
NA	few	TRBJ2-7	TRBV10-3	CAISPGTGNEQYF	TGTGCCATCAGTCCCGGCACAGGGAACGAGCAGTACTTC
NA	NA	TRBJ1-5	TRBV12-3/TRBV12-4	CASSLRGRDSNQPQHF	TGTGCCAGCAGTTTAAGGGGTAGGGATAGCAATCAGCCCCAGCATTTT
NA	few	TRBJ2-5	TRBV10-3	CAIRVDRQETQYF	TGTGCCATCAGGGTCGACAGGCAAGAGACCCAGTACTTC
TRBD2	NA	TRBJ2-1	TRBV6-6	CASSVKGLAYHEQFF	TGTGCCAGCAGTGTCAAAGGACTAGCGTACCATGAGCAGTTCTTC
NA	NA	TRBJ1-2	TRBV29-1	CSVEEQRNYGYTF	TGCAGCGTTGAGGAACAGAGAAACTATGGCTACACCTTC
NA	NA	TRBJ2-7	TRBV27	CASTGGPRDEQYF	TGTGCCAGCACTGGCGGCCCTCGGGACGAGCAGTACTTC
NA	NA	TRBJ1-5	TRBV12-3/TRBV12-4	CASSLIKGQPQHF	TGTGCCAGCAGTTTAATAAAGGGTCAGCCCCAGCATTTT
NA	NA	TRBJ2-7	TRBV3-1	CASSQERQGPYEQYF	TGTGCCAGCAGCCAAGAGCGCCAGGGACCCTACGAGCAGTACTTC
NA	few	TRBJ2-5	TRBV24-1	CATSDPARQETQYF	TGTGCCACCAGTGATCCGGCTAGACAAGAGACCCAGTACTTC
NA	NA	TRBJ2-3	TRBV15	CATSGTPGFSDTQYF	TGTGCCACCAGCGGAACCCCTGGGTTTTCAGATACGCAGTATTTT